The text below deals with one T cell receptor (beta chain). Its antigen is unknown. Expressed TCRB transcripts were sequenced, since all the RNA that had been isolated was reverse transcribed. Generated by immunoSEQ multiplex PCR, the TCRdb table keeps only in-frame clones and is missing some. The sample lists about 700,000 clones, roughly 12% occurring once. Germline assignment: CDR1 SGHRS and CDR2 YFSETQ. Trimming pared 4 bases from V and 4 bases from J, leaving 9 bases between. The CDR3 spans 13 residues. This specimen comes from a study of beta chain features in type 1 diabetes. Study-wide results and caveats: Shorter templates might be favored by PCR, equally in patients and controls. Comparison showed that naive, central memory and Treg TCRB repertoires appeared more similar among patients than among healthy donors. Among all four CD4+ subsets, Type 1 diabetes patients had TCRB CDR3s that were moderately but significantly shorter.

CD4+ naive, central memory, regulatory and stem cell-like memory cells were sorted via CD45RO/CCR7/CD25/CD127/CD95/CD27. The source material was naive CD4+ T cells from blood. J is TRBJ1-3 and V is TRBV5-1; D ambiguous. This TCR was recovered from a man aged 18 to 29 with type 1 diabetes. The CDR3 spells CASSQLSGNTIYF. CDR3 DNA: TGCGCCAGCAGCCAGCTCTCCGGAAACACCATATATTTT.